The clone carrying this TCR beta chain was found many times. Antigen: not known. This sample was taken from a study of identical twins' blood T cells. The three twin pairs were reared together, likely meeting the same infections. General study findings and limits: Out-of-frame TCRbeta clonotypes reportedly had markedly more similar V usage in twins than unrelated donors. Shared environment remains a possible cause of twin similarity.

In TCRdb, the 5' RACE reads were re-called with MiXCR into one record per CDR3 protein. The sample lists 350,000 to 400,000 distinct CDR3 sequences, around 30% seen once, with 6.1% in the top ten. The specimen sequenced was PBMCs. The origin of this receptor is a woman aged 18 to 55 in good health.

The CDR3 DNA reads as TGCAGCGTCGGCGGACAGGGAAACACCATATATTTT. It translates to CSVGGQGNTIYF. The rearrangement uses TRBV29-1 and TRBJ1-3, with D maybe TRBD1 (6 bases). The CDR3 spans 12 residues. CDR1 and CDR2 from the germline V gene are SQVTM and ANQGSEA. V was shortened by 6 bases and J by 4 bases, with 10 bases between the two germline ends. The full variable domain, its missing parts supplied by reference TRBV29-1 and TRBJ1-3, is SAVISQKPSRDICQRGTSLTIQCQVDSQVTMMFWYRQQPGQSLTLIATANQGSEATYESGFVIDKFPISRPNLTFSTLTVSNMSPEDSSIYLCSVGGQGNTIYFGEGSWLTVV.